The clone carrying this T cell receptor beta chain was counted only a few times. Its cognate antigen is unknown. The sample's time point: persistent/refractory GD, antithyroid drugs over 5 years with positive TRAb. PBMC RNA served as the TCR library source. Library construction for TCR beta used iRepertoire HTBI primers and Arm-PCR of CDR3 regions. TCRdb reanalysed the multiplex PCR reads using MiXCR and keeps one entry per CDR3 protein. The sample holds around 300,000 distinct CDR3 sequences, roughly a fifth seen once. The data derive from a study of regulatory T cells in long-lasting Graves disease. Study-wide findings and caveats: Accuracy could have been hurt by small sample size. There was favoring of TRBV28, TRBJ1-2 and TRBJ2-5 in persistent disease. Sharing of public clonotypes was greater in persistent patients (about 2,700) than in new patients (around 1,000).

Germline V lookup: CDR1 SGHRS, CDR2 YFSETQ. V was trimmed by 1 base and J by 3 bases, leaving 6 bases between them. The CDR3 consists of 13 residues. The chain carries TRBV5-1 and TRBJ2-3, with D uncertain. This sequence originates from a female donor with Graves disease. Material: peripheral blood mononuclear cells (PBMCs), obtained when the disease was refractory, from a patient treated with antithyroid drugs. Here the CDR3 reads CASSLSQTDTQYF. The CDR3 nucleotides are TGCGCCAGCAGCTTGAGTCAGACAGATACGCAGTATTTT.